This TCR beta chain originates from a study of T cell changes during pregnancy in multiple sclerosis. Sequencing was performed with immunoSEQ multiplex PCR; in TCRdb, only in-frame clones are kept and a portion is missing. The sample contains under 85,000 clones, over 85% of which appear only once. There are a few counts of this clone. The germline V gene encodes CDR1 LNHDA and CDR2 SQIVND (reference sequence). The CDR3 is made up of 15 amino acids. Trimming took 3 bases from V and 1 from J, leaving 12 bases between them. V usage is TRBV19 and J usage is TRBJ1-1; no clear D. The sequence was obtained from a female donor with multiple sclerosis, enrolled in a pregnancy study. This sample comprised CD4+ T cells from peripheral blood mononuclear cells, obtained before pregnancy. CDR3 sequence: CASSISGSSNTEAFF. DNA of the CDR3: TGTGCCAGTAGTATCTCAGGCTCTTCGAACACTGAAGCTTTCTTT.